Sequencing of this T cell receptor beta chain was carried out in a study of vaccination and CD4 T cells after COVID-19. The Oncomine TCR Beta short-read assay sequenced DNA from cultured CD4+ T cells. From the PCR reads, TCRdb called clonotypes with MiXCR, one entry per CDR3 protein. The table has more than 12,000 distinct CDR3 sequences, about 55% seen once; the top ten hold roughly a tenth. About this clonotype itself: The antigen remains unidentified.

Treatment reported: roughly 11-day PBMC culture with coronavirus spike peptide pools or control peptides (ViraFEST assay). Trimming took 4 bases from V and 2 from J, leaving 9 bases between them. The CDR3 contains 15 residues. Germline V gene data show CDR1 as SGHTA and CDR2 as FQGTGA. The genes are TRBV7-3 and TRBJ2-6; D is ambiguous. Sequenced here: CD4+ T cells from blood, cultured in vitro, sampled before SARS-CoV-2 vaccination. This TCR was sampled from a human donor who had recovered from COVID-19. The CDR3 bases are TGTGCCAGCAGCTCCCGTGGGGCTGGGGCCAACGTCCTGACTTTC. Protein: CASSSRGAGANVLTF.